This TCR beta chain was identified in a study of T cells after yellow fever vaccination. Study as a whole: Fractions with few cells were prepared using SMART-Seq v4 Ultra Low Input. General study findings and limits: On re-exposure, the response was weaker but peaked faster, at day 5 versus 15.

This clonotype has just a few counts. As yet, its antigen is unknown. TCRdb reanalysed the 5' RACE reads using MiXCR and keeps one entry per CDR3 protein. The sample lists some 500,000 distinct CDR3 sequences; approximately 15% were seen once. CDR3 length: 13 residues. The V segment lost 7 bases and the J segment 11 bases; nucleotides outside the gene matches: 11. The chain links TRBV12-3 or TRBV12-4 to TRBJ2-1; TRBD2 agrees at 7 bases. The specimen comprised PBMCs, sampled on the day of the yellow fever booster vaccination. The sequence came from a man aged 25 to 45 who received the YFV17D yellow fever vaccine. CDR3 loop: CASTRDYKDQQFF. The DNA for the CDR3 is TGTGCCAGCACACGGGACTATAAAGATCAGCAGTTCTTC.